A single T cell receptor beta chain is shown here with its context. It has no known antigen specificity. Base qualities are not recorded, but no much larger clone differs from it by a single base. The record originates from a study of beta chain features in type 1 diabetes (dated 2018 in TCRdb). As for the study more broadly: Mean age, gender distribution, total cell number and subset yield were not different between patients and healthy donors. A total of roughly 98,000,000 sorted cells were examined across all samples, and a strong correlation was observed between cell number per subset and RNA yield. The study compared TCRB repertoires of sorted circulating CD4+ T cell subsets between recently diagnosed type 1 diabetes patients and matched healthy donors. Regulatory and stem cell-like memory subsets were isolated from only 8 patients and about eight healthy donors, whereas naive and central memory subsets came from all 30 or so donors. General study outcomes and caveats: A moderate but significant shortening of TCRB CDR3 length was observed in type 1 diabetes patients in all four CD4+ subsets. PCR might favor shorter templates, but patient and control samples were amplified and corrected together, so any skew would affect both groups equally. Sequencing cDNA rather than genomic DNA could over-represent highly expressing activated cells, although activation and CD3 levels did not differ between groups. The naive, central memory and regulatory TCRB repertoires appeared to resemble one another more closely among patients than among healthy donors. At VDJ recombination sites, type 1 diabetes patients had fewer insertions and more deleted nucleotides, which implies abnormalities in thymic rearrangement. Because small numbers of individuals were included in the HLA sub-analyses, any influence of HLA type on TCRB rearrangement was left unresolved.

The entire isolated RNA was reverse transcribed using the High Capacity cDNA Reverse Transcription Kit, and thus expressed TCRB transcripts were sequenced. Naive, central memory and regulatory T cell samples underwent deep immunoSEQ sequencing, averaging about 3.3 million total reads per sample. Sorted cells were lysed in RLT buffer and RNA was extracted with DNase-treated RNeasy Micro or Mini kits, depending on cell number. To prevent cross-contamination, each cell subset was processed individually, whereas patient and healthy donor samples were processed jointly. Using the immunoSEQ multiplex PCR, TCRB sequences were amplified from cDNA into 87-bp fragments spanning the CDR3 region. The amplicons were sequenced using the Illumina HiSeq platform. The authors' pipeline ran thus. PCR bias was corrected computationally using synthetic template baselines, and reads within Hamming distance 2 were collapsed, with unmergeable singletons discarded. By aligning reads against IMGT, V, D and J genes, CDR3 length, and insertions or deletions at six rearrangement sites were assigned. Within each subset, clonotype counts were normalized to sorted cell number, after which true diversity and Gini coefficients were computed with the tcR R package. The overlap coefficient, calculated on TCRB nucleotide sequences, was used to measure repertoire sharing. Out-of-frame TCRB sequences from naive cells were analyzed as a proxy for the pre-selection repertoire. TCRdb stores this immuneACCESS table with in-frame sequences only. Part of the clones is absent; in the studies checked, under half of the shortfall reflects unresolved V genes, and no reason is known for the rest. The V and J calls and clone size come from that table; D and trimming were worked out from the DNA. The sample includes 300,000 to 400,000 clones, with roughly 14% observed a single time. The leading ten clones occupy 0.015% of the sample.

Each donor gave one peripheral blood draw, roughly 120 mL on average, collected into heparinised tubes. Naive, central memory, regulatory and stem cell-like memory CD4+ T cells were sorted on a BD FACSAria II using a panel including CD45RO, CCR7, CD25, CD127, CD95 and CD27. Purity was above 98% for every sorted population. PBMCs were isolated right away by Lymphoprep density gradient centrifugation and were stained directly, without culture. So that batch effects would be minimized, each experiment stained and sorted samples in pairs, pairing one healthy donor with one patient. CDR1 and CDR2, per the germline V gene (reference sequence), are LNHNV and YYDKDF. Trimming removed 0 bases from V and 4 bases from J; the gene matches leave 4 bases unexplained. From cysteine to phenylalanine, the CDR3 is 17 amino acids long. Of the read, only the CDR3 DNA is kept; its 51 bases are in frame from base 1.

This chain joins TRBV15 to TRBJ2-1; TRBD2 fits 12 bases in the junction. The sequencing input was naive CD4+ T cells from blood. The cell subset or site label on this specimen signifies: true naive CD4+ T cells. This clonotype was sampled from a woman aged 18-29 years with type 1 diabetes. The nucleotides are TGTGCCACCAGCAGAGAAGGTGGACTAGCGGGATACAATGAGCAGTTCTTC. It encodes CATSREGGLAGYNEQFF.